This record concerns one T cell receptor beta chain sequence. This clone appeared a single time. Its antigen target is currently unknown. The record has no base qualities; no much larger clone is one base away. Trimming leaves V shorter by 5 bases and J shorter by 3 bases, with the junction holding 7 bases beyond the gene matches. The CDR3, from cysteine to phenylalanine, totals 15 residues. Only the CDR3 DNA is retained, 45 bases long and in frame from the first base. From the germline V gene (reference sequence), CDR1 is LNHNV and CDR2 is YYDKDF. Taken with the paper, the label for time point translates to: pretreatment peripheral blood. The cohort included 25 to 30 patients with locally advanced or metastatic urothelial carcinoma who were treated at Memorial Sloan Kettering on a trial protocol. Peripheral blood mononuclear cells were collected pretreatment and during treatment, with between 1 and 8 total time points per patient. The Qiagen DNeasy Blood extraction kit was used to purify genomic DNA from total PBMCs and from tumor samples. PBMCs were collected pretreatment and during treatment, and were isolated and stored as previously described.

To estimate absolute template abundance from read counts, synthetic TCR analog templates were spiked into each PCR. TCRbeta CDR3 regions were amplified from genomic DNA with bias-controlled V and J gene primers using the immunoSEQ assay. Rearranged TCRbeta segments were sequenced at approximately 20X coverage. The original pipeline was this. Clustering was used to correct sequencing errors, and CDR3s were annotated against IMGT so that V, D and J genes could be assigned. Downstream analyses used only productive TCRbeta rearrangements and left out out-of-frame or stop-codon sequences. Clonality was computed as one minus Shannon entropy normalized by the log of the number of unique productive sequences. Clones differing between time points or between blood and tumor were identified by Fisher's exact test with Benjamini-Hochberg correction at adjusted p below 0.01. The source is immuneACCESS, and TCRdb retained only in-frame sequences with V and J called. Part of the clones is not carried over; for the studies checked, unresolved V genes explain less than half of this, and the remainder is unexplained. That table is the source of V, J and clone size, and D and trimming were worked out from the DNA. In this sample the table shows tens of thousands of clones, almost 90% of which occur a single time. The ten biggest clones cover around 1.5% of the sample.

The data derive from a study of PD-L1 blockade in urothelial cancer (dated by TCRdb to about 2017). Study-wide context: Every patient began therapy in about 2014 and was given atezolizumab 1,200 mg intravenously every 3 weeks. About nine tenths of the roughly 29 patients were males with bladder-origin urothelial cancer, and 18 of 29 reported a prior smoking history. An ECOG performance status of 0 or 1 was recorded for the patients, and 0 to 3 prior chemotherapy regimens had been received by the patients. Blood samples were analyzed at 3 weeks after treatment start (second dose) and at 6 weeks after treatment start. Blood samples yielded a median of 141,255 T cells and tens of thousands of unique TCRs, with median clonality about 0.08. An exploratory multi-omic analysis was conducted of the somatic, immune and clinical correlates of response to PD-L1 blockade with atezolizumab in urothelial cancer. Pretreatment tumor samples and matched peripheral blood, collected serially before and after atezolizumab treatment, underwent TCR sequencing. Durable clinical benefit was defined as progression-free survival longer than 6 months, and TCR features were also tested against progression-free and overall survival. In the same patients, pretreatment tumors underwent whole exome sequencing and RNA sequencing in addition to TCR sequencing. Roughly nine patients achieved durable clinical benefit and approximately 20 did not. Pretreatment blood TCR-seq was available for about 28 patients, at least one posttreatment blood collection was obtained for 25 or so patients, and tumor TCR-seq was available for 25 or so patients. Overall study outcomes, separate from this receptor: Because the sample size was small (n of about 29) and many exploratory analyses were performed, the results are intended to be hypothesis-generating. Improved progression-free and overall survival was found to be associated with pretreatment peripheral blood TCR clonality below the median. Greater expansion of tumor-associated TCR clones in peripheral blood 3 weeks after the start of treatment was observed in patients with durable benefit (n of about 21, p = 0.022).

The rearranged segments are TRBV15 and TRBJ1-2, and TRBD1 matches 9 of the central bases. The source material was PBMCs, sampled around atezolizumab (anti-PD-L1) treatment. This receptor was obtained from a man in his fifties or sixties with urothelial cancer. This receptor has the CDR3 CATSLGQGHDYGYTF. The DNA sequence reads TGTGCCACCAGCCTGGGACAGGGTCATGACTATGGCTACACCTTC. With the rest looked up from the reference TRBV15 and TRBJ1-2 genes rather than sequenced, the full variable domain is DAMVIQNPRYQVTQFGKPVTLSCSQTLNHNVMYWYQQKSSQAPKLLFHYYDKDFNNEADTPDNFQSRRPNTSFCFLDIRSPGLGDTAMYLCATSLGQGHDYGYTFGSGTRLTVV.